A selection of T cell receptor beta chains follows, all from one sample in a study of long-term antiretroviral therapy in people with HIV. Generated by immunoSEQ multiplex PCR, the TCRdb table keeps only in-frame clones and is missing some. The data contain 28,000 or so clones, 88% of them seen just once; the ten biggest clones take up 3.5% to 5%. Sample: unsorted PBMCs, taken 0.5 years after starting antiretroviral therapy. The receptors here all came from a woman in her late teens or twenties with HIV. Both conserved end residues are part of each CDR3. A D gene is named only where the DNA matches it firmly. Expanded clones are given a class, and other clones once, few, many or no size at all.

CDR3 DNA: TGTGCCAGCAGGCCTGCGGGACAGACCCTGAACACTGAAGCTTTCTTT; CDR3 protein: CASRPAGQTLNTEAFF; V gene: TRBV9; clone size: .; D gene: TRBD1; J gene: TRBJ1-1
CDR3 DNA: TGTGCCAGCGGGTCCGCGAACACCGGGGAGCTGTTTTTT; CDR3 protein: CASGSANTGELFF; V gene: TRBV2; clone size: .; D gene: .; J gene: TRBJ2-2
CDR3 DNA: TGTGCCAGCAGAGAGGGACAGGGGCGGAACACCGGGGAGCTGTTTTTT; CDR3 protein: CASREGQGRNTGELFF; V gene: TRBV5-4; clone size: .; D gene: TRBD1; J gene: TRBJ2-2
CDR3 DNA: TGTGCCAGTAGTGCATCCTACGAGCAGTACTTC; CDR3 protein: CASSASYEQYF; V gene: TRBV19; clone size: .; D gene: .; J gene: TRBJ2-7
CDR3 DNA: TGTGCCAGCAGTCCGGTTCGAAGGGGTTCCACAGATACGCAGTATTTT; CDR3 protein: CASSPVRRGSTDTQYF; V gene: TRBV28; clone size: once; D gene: .; J gene: TRBJ2-3
CDR3 DNA: TGTGCCAGCAGCAACTCCGGGCGGCGGAGGGGAGGTAGAGACACCGGGGAGCTGTTTTTT; CDR3 protein: CASSNSGRRRGGRDTGELFF; V gene: TRBV7-6; clone size: .; D gene: .; J gene: TRBJ2-2
CDR3 DNA: TGTGCCAGCAGCTTAGGGACAGGGGAGCGTCGGACTGAAGCTTTCTTT; CDR3 protein: CASSLGTGERRTEAFF; V gene: TRBV9; clone size: .; D gene: TRBD1; J gene: TRBJ1-1
CDR3 DNA: TGCGCCAGCAGCCTACAGGGGGAGTACAATGAGCAGTTCTTC; CDR3 protein: CASSLQGEYNEQFF; V gene: TRBV5-1; clone size: .; D gene: TRBD1; J gene: TRBJ2-1
CDR3 DNA: TGTGCCAGCAGCTCCTGGACCGCTAGCTCCTACGAGCAGTACTTC; CDR3 protein: CASSSWTASSYEQYF; V gene: TRBV7-2; clone size: .; D gene: .; J gene: TRBJ2-7
CDR3 DNA: TGTGCCAGCTCACCCTCGAAGGACAATGAGCAGTTCTTC; CDR3 protein: CASSPSKDNEQFF; V gene: TRBV18; clone size: .; D gene: .; J gene: TRBJ2-1
CDR3 DNA: TGCAGCGTTGAAAGTACCGACCCGACAGTCCCAAACCTCTCGGCCGACTTTAACTATGGCTACACCTTC; CDR3 protein: CSVESTDPTVPNLSADFNYGYTF; V gene: TRBV29-1; clone size: .; D gene: .; J gene: TRBJ1-2
CDR3 DNA: TGTGCCAGTAGGAAGGACGGGGATCAGCCCCAGCATTTT; CDR3 protein: CASRKDGDQPQHF; V gene: TRBV19; clone size: .; D gene: .; J gene: TRBJ1-5
CDR3 DNA: TGTGCCAGCTCACCAAGCTCGACCTTCCAAGAGACCCAGTACTTC; CDR3 protein: CASSPSSTFQETQYF; V gene: TRBV18; clone size: .; D gene: .; J gene: TRBJ2-5
CDR3 DNA: TGTGCCAGCAGCCTAGACGTTACAGGGGGGCACAATGAGCAGTTCTTC; CDR3 protein: CASSLDVTGGHNEQFF; V gene: TRBV7-2; clone size: .; D gene: TRBD1; J gene: TRBJ2-1
CDR3 DNA: TGTGCCAGCATCGATCCCCACTCCCGAAACTCTGGGGCCAACGTCCTGACTTTC; CDR3 protein: CASIDPHSRNSGANVLTF; V gene: TRBV7-6; clone size: once; D gene: .; J gene: TRBJ2-6
CDR3 DNA: TGTGCCAGCAGCACGCGGACCCCCGCGACCCAGTACTTC; CDR3 protein: CASSTRTPATQYF; V gene: TRBV11-3; clone size: .; D gene: .; J gene: TRBJ2-5
CDR3 DNA: TGTGCCAGCAGCGGAGGACTTGGCGGGGCCAACGTCCTGACTTTC; CDR3 protein: CASSGGLGGANVLTF; V gene: TRBV5-8; clone size: .; D gene: .; J gene: TRBJ2-6
CDR3 DNA: TGTGCCAGCACGGGGGTGGGCAACTATGGCTACACCTTC; CDR3 protein: CASTGVGNYGYTF; V gene: TRBV27; clone size: .; D gene: .; J gene: TRBJ1-2
CDR3 DNA: TGTGCCAGCAGCTTGGTCGCCGCAGGGAGGGGCACTGAAGCTTTCTTT; CDR3 protein: CASSLVAAGRGTEAFF; V gene: TRBV5-5; clone size: .; D gene: .; J gene: TRBJ1-1
CDR3 DNA: TGCGCCAGCAGCCAAGCCCCAGTATCCTACGAGCAGTACTTC; CDR3 protein: CASSQAPVSYEQYF; V gene: TRBV4-3; clone size: .; D gene: .; J gene: TRBJ2-7
CDR3 DNA: TGCGCCAGCAGTCACAACTGGCGGGAGGGCCTAAGGTACGAGCAGTACTTC; CDR3 protein: CASSHNWREGLRYEQYF; V gene: TRBV23-1; clone size: .; D gene: TRBD2; J gene: TRBJ2-7
CDR3 DNA: TGTGCCAGCAGCCAATCCGAGGGACGCTGGGAGACCCAGTACTTC; CDR3 protein: CASSQSEGRWETQYF; V gene: TRBV28; clone size: .; D gene: .; J gene: TRBJ2-5
CDR3 DNA: TGTGCCAGCTCACCTAAGGGGACTAGCGGGACATACGAGCAGTACTTC; CDR3 protein: CASSPKGTSGTYEQYF; V gene: TRBV18; clone size: .; D gene: TRBD2; J gene: TRBJ2-7
CDR3 DNA: TGTGCCAGCAGCTTCGGGACACCTAACGTCCTGACTTTC; CDR3 protein: CASSFGTPNVLTF; V gene: TRBV14; clone size: .; D gene: .; J gene: TRBJ2-6
CDR3 DNA: TGTGCCAGCAGCCCAGTGGGTGATAGCGGGATCGGAGATACGCAGTATTTT; CDR3 protein: CASSPVGDSGIGDTQYF; V gene: TRBV7-3; clone size: few; D gene: TRBD2; J gene: TRBJ2-3
CDR3 DNA: TGTGCCAGCAGCCCGACAGGGGACTCTGGGGCCAACGTCCTGACTTTC; CDR3 protein: CASSPTGDSGANVLTF; V gene: TRBV5-4; clone size: .; D gene: TRBD1; J gene: TRBJ2-6
CDR3 DNA: TGTGCCAGCAGCCGATACTCACTGACTAGCGGGAGATGGGCAGATACGCAGTATTTT; CDR3 protein: CASSRYSLTSGRWADTQYF; V gene: TRBV11-2; clone size: .; D gene: TRBD2; J gene: TRBJ2-3
CDR3 DNA: TGTGCCAGCAGGAGTATGGGTGGGGAGGGAAATGAAAAACTGTTTTTT; CDR3 protein: CASRSMGGEGNEKLFF; V gene: TRBV28; clone size: .; D gene: .; J gene: TRBJ1-4
CDR3 DNA: TGTGCCAGTAGTCCCCCGGGACTAGCGGGAGACAGGGAGCAGTACTTC; CDR3 protein: CASSPPGLAGDREQYF; V gene: TRBV19; clone size: .; D gene: TRBD2; J gene: TRBJ2-7
CDR3 DNA: TGTGCCAGCAGCCAAGTAACGGAGCCCTCATCCTACGAGCAGTACTTC; CDR3 protein: CASSQVTEPSSYEQYF; V gene: TRBV7-4; clone size: .; D gene: .; J gene: TRBJ2-7
CDR3 DNA: TGTGCCAGCAGTGGACTAGCGGAGTCCTACAATGAGCAGTTCTTC; CDR3 protein: CASSGLAESYNEQFF; V gene: TRBV2; clone size: .; D gene: TRBD2; J gene: TRBJ2-1
CDR3 DNA: TGTGCCAGCAGTTTCTTCGATTCCTACGAGCAGTACTTC; CDR3 protein: CASSFFDSYEQYF; V gene: TRBV28; clone size: .; D gene: .; J gene: TRBJ2-7
CDR3 DNA: TGTGCCAGCAGTGCCCCGGGACAGGAGGGTAAACTCTCCTACGAGCAGTACTTC; CDR3 protein: CASSAPGQEGKLSYEQYF; V gene: TRBV2; clone size: .; D gene: TRBD1; J gene: TRBJ2-7
CDR3 DNA: TGCGCCAGCAGTCAATCGTCCTATCCGAACACTGAAGCTTTCTTT; CDR3 protein: CASSQSSYPNTEAFF; V gene: TRBV23-1; clone size: .; D gene: .; J gene: TRBJ1-1
CDR3 DNA: TGTGCCAGCGGAGGGACCGCTGGCTACACCTTC; CDR3 protein: CASGGTAGYTF; V gene: TRBV9; clone size: once; D gene: .; J gene: TRBJ1-2
CDR3 DNA: TGCGCCAGCAGCCAAGACCTTCTGGGGGGACTCCTCTCCTACGAGCAGTACTTC; CDR3 protein: CASSQDLLGGLLSYEQYF; V gene: TRBV4-3; clone size: .; D gene: .; J gene: TRBJ2-7
CDR3 DNA: TGTGCCAGTAGTCTGACAGGGGGCTATAGCAATCAGCCCCAGCATTTT; CDR3 protein: CASSLTGGYSNQPQHF; V gene: TRBV19; clone size: .; D gene: TRBD1; J gene: TRBJ1-5